This paragraph reports one TCR beta chain. Through a sample-barcoded 5' primer and a J-beta primer mix, a second PCR was run for roughly 6 to 12 cycles. TCRdb reprocessed the 5' RACE reads via MiXCR and lists one record per CDR3 protein. The profile shows about 680,000 distinct CDR3 sequences, approximately 50% of them singletons. The sample comes from a study of blood T cells in healthy people across ages. Germline V gene sequence: CDR1 DFQATT, CDR2 SNEGSKA (reference sequence). There are 11 residues in the CDR3. The V and J ends lost 5 bases and 3 bases respectively, with 7 bases between them. The sequence was collected from a woman aged 55-69 years in good health. The rearrangement links TRBV20-1 to TRBJ2-5; D ambiguous. The sample consisted of blood. CDR3 coding DNA: TGCAGTGCTTGGTGGGAAGAGACCCAGTACTTC. It codes for CSAWWEETQYF.